This TCR beta chain was documented in a study of blood T cell repertoires in COVID-19. Turning to the study itself: Researchers got acute and convalescent COVID-19 samples from the United States, Italy and Spain. PBMCs, B-cell-depleted T cells, or T cells provided the cDNA or gDNA that made up the material.

CDR1 SGHRS and CDR2 YFSETQ come from the germline V gene. V was clipped by 4 bases and J by 4 bases; unmatched bases: 8. This CDR3 region has 16 residues. In the original analysis: Nucleated cell number was recorded as an estimate derived from reference gene primer amplification. Only in-frame clones appear in the TCRdb table, and some are missing; sequencing was by immunoSEQ multiplex PCR. D and trimming were read from the DNA, whereas the V and J calls and clone size are those reported in that table. The profile covers some 220,000 clones, with 80% to 85% appearing a single time and less than 6% taken by the ten largest.

Sequencing input: peripheral blood. This chain joins TRBV5-1 and TRBJ1-4; 9 bases fit TRBD1. The sequence was obtained from a woman aged 70-85 years with COVID-19, enrolled during active disease. The CDR3, as DNA: TGCGCCAGCAGCCGAGGCGACAGGGGGGTTAATGAAAAACTGTTTTTT. It specifies CASSRGDRGVNEKLFF. Based on the CDR3 plus reference TRBV5-1 and TRBJ1-4, the full variable domain is KAGVTQTPRYLIKTRGQQVTLSCSPISGHRSVSWYQQTPGQGLQFLFEYFSETQRNKGNFPGRFSGRQFSNSRSEMNVSTLELGDSALYLCASSRGDRGVNEKLFFGSGTQLSVL.